A selection of T cell receptor beta chains follows, all from one sample in a study of blood T cells in healthy people across ages. Each CDR3 protein is one row after TCRdb ran MiXCR on the 5' RACE reads. The sample includes over 950,000 distinct CDR3 sequences, around two fifths seen only once; the top ten take approximately 14%. The specimen sequenced was blood. All receptors come from a young man in good health. The CDR3 runs from the conserved cysteine through the conserved F or W. Each record gives: V gene, D gene, clone size, J gene, CDR3 DNA, CDR3 protein. A D gene is named only where the DNA matches it firmly. Where a row states a size, it is once, few, many or the class of an expanded clone; other rows omit it.

>TRBV9|.|once|TRBJ2-2
TGTGCCAGCAGCGTAGACGGGGAGCTGTTTTTT
CASSVDGELFF
>TRBV5-6|TRBD2|few|TRBJ2-3
TGTGCCAGCAGCTTACGAGCGGGGCCAGATACGCAGTATTTT
CASSLRAGPDTQYF
>TRBV7-2|.|few|TRBJ1-5
TGTGCCAGCAGCTTATCCGTCGGGGGCAATCAGCCCCAGCATTTT
CASSLSVGGNQPQHF
>TRBV20-1|TRBD1|few|TRBJ2-1
TGCAGTGCTAGAAACATAACAGGGGGATTGAATGAGCAGTTCTTC
CSARNITGGLNEQFF
>TRBV9|.|.|TRBJ2-7
TGTGCCAGCAGCGTAGAGGTAGGGAACTTCTACGAGCAGTACTTC
CASSVEVGNFYEQYF
>TRBV12-3/TRBV12-4|TRBD1|.|TRBJ1-5
TGTGCCAGCAATAGGGACAGTGGTCAGCCCCAGCATTTT
CASNRDSGQPQHF
>TRBV7-2|TRBD1|few|TRBJ1-2
TGTGCCAGCAGCCCGGGACAGGGGGTTTTAGGCTACACCTTC
CASSPGQGVLGYTF
>TRBV12-3/TRBV12-4|.|.|TRBJ2-3
TGTGCCAGCAGCCCGAGAGCAGATACGGAGTATTTT
CASSPRADTEYF
>TRBV6-6|.|once|TRBJ2-3
TGTGCCAGCCTGACTAGTTTCACAGATACGCAGTATTTT
CASLTSFTDTQYF
>TRBV5-1|TRBD1|.|TRBJ1-1
TGCGCCAGCAGCTCAAGGACAGGAGCCCCTGAAGCTTTCTTT
CASSSRTGAPEAFF
>TRBV30|TRBD2|.|TRBJ2-4
TGTGCCTGGAGTGTCGTTGGGGGAGGGCAAAACATTCAGTACTTC
CAWSVVGGGQNIQYF
>TRBV7-6|.|many|TRBJ1-4
TGTGCCAGCAGCTTAGAATTAGGGGAAAAACTGTTTTTT
CASSLELGEKLFF
>TRBV3-1|.|.|TRBJ1-4
TGTGCCAGCAGTCAAGAGCTCGAGACAAGTAATGAAAAACTGTTTTTT
CASSQELETSNEKLFF